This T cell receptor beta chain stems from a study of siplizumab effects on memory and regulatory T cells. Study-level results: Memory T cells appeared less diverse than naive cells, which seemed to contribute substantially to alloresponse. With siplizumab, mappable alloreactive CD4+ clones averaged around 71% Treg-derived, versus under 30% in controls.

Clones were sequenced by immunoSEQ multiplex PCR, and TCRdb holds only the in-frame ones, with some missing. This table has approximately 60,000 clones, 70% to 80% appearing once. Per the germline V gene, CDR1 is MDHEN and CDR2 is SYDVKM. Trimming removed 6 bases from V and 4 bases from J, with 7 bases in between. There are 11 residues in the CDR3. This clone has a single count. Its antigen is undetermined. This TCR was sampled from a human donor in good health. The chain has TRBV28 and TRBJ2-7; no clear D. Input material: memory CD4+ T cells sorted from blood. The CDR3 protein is CASRTKYEQYF. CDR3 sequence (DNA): TGTGCCAGCAGAACGAAGTACGAGCAGTACTTC.